This is a list of T cell receptor beta chains from one sample in a study of shared clonotypes between healthy human individuals. This table comes from immunoSEQ multiplex PCR, and its TCRdb copy is limited to in-frame clones, with some not included. In the table there are millions of clones, about 93% of which are singletons. The sequenced sample consisted of naive CD8+ T cells from PBMCs. All receptors derive from a man between 18 and 35 years old in good health. Some clones in this sample may be carry-over from other donors' samples. The CDR3 runs from the conserved cysteine through the conserved F or W. A D gene is named only where the DNA matches it firmly. Not all rows give a size; the values are once, few, many and, for expanded clones, a class.

clone size: NA
J gene: TRBJ2-5
V gene: TRBV28
D gene: NA
CDR3 DNA: TGTGCCAGCAGTCAGAACCAGAGGGGAGAGACCCAGTACTTC
CDR3 protein: CASSQNQRGETQYF

clone size: NA
J gene: TRBJ2-5
V gene: TRBV7-9
D gene: TRBD2
CDR3 DNA: TGTGCCTTCGGGATGGCGGGAGAGGTCCAAGAGACCCAGTACTTC
CDR3 protein: CAFGMAGEVQETQYF

clone size: NA
J gene: TRBJ2-1
V gene: TRBV6-6
D gene: NA
CDR3 DNA: TGTGCCAGCGGGGTCGACGGGAGCTCCTACAATGAGCAGTTCTTC
CDR3 protein: CASGVDGSSYNEQFF

clone size: NA
J gene: TRBJ2-1
V gene: TRBV18
D gene: NA
CDR3 DNA: TGTGCCAGCTCACCGTTACGGGATGAGCAGTTCTTC
CDR3 protein: CASSPLRDEQFF

clone size: NA
J gene: TRBJ1-3
V gene: TRBV28
D gene: NA
CDR3 DNA: TGTGCCAGCAGCCCACTAAACAGGGTTACGCCTGGAAACACCATATATTTT
CDR3 protein: CASSPLNRVTPGNTIYF

clone size: NA
J gene: TRBJ2-1
V gene: TRBV5-6
D gene: TRBD2
CDR3 DNA: TGTGCCAGCAGCTTGTCCGCGGGAGTCTACAATGAGCAGTTCTTC
CDR3 protein: CASSLSAGVYNEQFF

clone size: NA
J gene: TRBJ2-7
V gene: TRBV7-9
D gene: TRBD1
CDR3 DNA: TGTGCCAGCAGCCCTTCAGGGACAGGGTACGAGCAGTACTTC
CDR3 protein: CASSPSGTGYEQYF

clone size: NA
J gene: TRBJ1-1
V gene: TRBV9
D gene: NA
CDR3 DNA: TGTGCCAGCAGCCCCTCCGGCAGACCGAACCAAGCTTTCTTT
CDR3 protein: CASSPSGRPNQAFF

clone size: NA
J gene: TRBJ2-7
V gene: TRBV9
D gene: NA
CDR3 DNA: TGTGCCAGCAGCCCCAATACGGGGATACTCTCCTACGAGCAGTACTTC
CDR3 protein: CASSPNTGILSYEQYF

clone size: NA
J gene: TRBJ2-7
V gene: TRBV28
D gene: NA
CDR3 DNA: TGTGCCAGCCGCATCGGGGTCCCCGAGCACGAGCAGTACTTC
CDR3 protein: CASRIGVPEHEQYF

clone size: few
J gene: TRBJ2-2
V gene: TRBV10-1
D gene: TRBD2
CDR3 DNA: TGCGCCAGCAGCACGGGACTAGCGGGACTTAACGCCGGGGAGCTGTTTTTT
CDR3 protein: CASSTGLAGLNAGELFF

clone size: NA
J gene: TRBJ1-1
V gene: TRBV11-2
D gene: NA
CDR3 DNA: TGTGCCAGCAGCTCTACCGAGGACAGTAACACTGAAGCTTTCTTT
CDR3 protein: CASSSTEDSNTEAFF

clone size: once
J gene: TRBJ2-7
V gene: TRBV14
D gene: NA
CDR3 DNA: TGTGCCAGCAACCAAGATTCGAGGGGTGAGCAGTACTTC
CDR3 protein: CASNQDSRGEQYF

clone size: NA
J gene: TRBJ2-7
V gene: TRBV6-1
D gene: TRBD1
CDR3 DNA: TGTGCCAGCAGCGGGACAGGGATCTACGAGCAGTACTTC
CDR3 protein: CASSGTGIYEQYF

clone size: NA
J gene: TRBJ2-5
V gene: TRBV5-1
D gene: TRBD2
CDR3 DNA: TGCGCCAGCAGCTTGGGGCTAGCGGGAGTCCGGGAGACCCAGTACTTC
CDR3 protein: CASSLGLAGVRETQYF

clone size: NA
J gene: TRBJ2-3
V gene: TRBV2
D gene: NA
CDR3 DNA: TGTGCCAGCACCCTAGAAGCGGGTACGGCAGATACGCAGTATTTT
CDR3 protein: CASTLEAGTADTQYF

clone size: NA
J gene: TRBJ2-1
V gene: TRBV11-1
D gene: NA
CDR3 DNA: TGTGCCAGCAGCCCCATCTTGGAGGGAGGGCAGTTCTTC
CDR3 protein: CASSPILEGGQFF

clone size: NA
J gene: TRBJ2-5
V gene: TRBV19
D gene: NA
CDR3 DNA: TGTGCCAGTCGGCAGGGAGAATTCCAAGAGACCCAGTACTTC
CDR3 protein: CASRQGEFQETQYF

clone size: NA
J gene: TRBJ1-2
V gene: TRBV18
D gene: TRBD1
CDR3 DNA: TGTGCCAGCTCACCACCCCCTGGACAGGGGAACTATGGCTACACCTTC
CDR3 protein: CASSPPPGQGNYGYTF

clone size: NA
J gene: TRBJ2-1
V gene: TRBV18
D gene: NA
CDR3 DNA: TGTGCCAGCTCACCACCGGGTAGGTCCAATGAGCAGTTCTTC
CDR3 protein: CASSPPGRSNEQFF

clone size: NA
J gene: TRBJ2-5
V gene: TRBV15
D gene: NA
CDR3 DNA: TGTGCCACCAGCGGGGGCTTGGAGGCTCGGGCGGAGACCCAGTACTTC
CDR3 protein: CATSGGLEARAETQYF

clone size: NA
J gene: TRBJ2-3
V gene: TRBV6-6
D gene: NA
CDR3 DNA: TGTGCCAGCAGTTTACGGGGGTGGGGCACAGATACGCAGTATTTT
CDR3 protein: CASSLRGWGTDTQYF